This paragraph reports one T cell receptor (beta chain). The data are from a study of blood T cell repertoires in COVID-19. For the study at large: Both acute and convalescent COVID-19 samples were obtained from the United States, Italy and Spain. Sources were T cells, B-cell-depleted T cells, or PBMCs; the material itself was cDNA or gDNA.

Germline-derived CDR1 and CDR2 are SGHRS and YFSETQ. V was pared by 4 bases and J by 1 base, with 9 bases of the junction left unmatched. The CDR3 has 16 amino acids. Per the study methods: Estimated nucleated cell counts came from reference gene primer amplification. Produced via immunoSEQ multiplex PCR; TCRdb's table is partial and in-frame only. The V and J calls and clone size come from that table; D and trimming were worked out from the DNA. The table lists just over 650,000 clones, 75% to 90% of them singletons. J is TRBJ1-1 and V is TRBV5-1; 8 bases are shared with TRBD1. The TCR sequence derives from a woman in her late teens or twenties with acute or convalescent COVID-19. The sample was peripheral blood. The CDR3 DNA sequence: TGCGCCAGCAGCCCGGACAGGGACGGTGGGAACACTGAAGCTTTCTTT. As protein: CASSPDRDGGNTEAFF.